These 28 T cell receptor beta chains were sequenced from one sample in a study of blood T cell repertoires in COVID-19. Profiled with immunoSEQ multiplex PCR; TCRdb holds only in-frame clones, not every one. The table includes over 30,000 clones, roughly 90% detected once. The specimen was peripheral blood. The receptors stem from a human donor with active COVID-19. The donor label of this sample is uncertain.

The gene calls are TRBV4-3 and TRBJ1-2; a possible D gene is TRBD1 (6 bases). This CDR3 is 16 amino acids long. The V and J ends lost 0 bases and 0 bases respectively, with 11 bases between them. From germline, CDR1 is LGHNA and CDR2 YSLEER. The CDR3 DNA sequence: TGCGCCAGCAGCCAAGAAACAGGGACGGCTAACTATGGCTACACCTTC. It is translated as CASSQETGTANYGYTF.

The genes are TRBV5-5 and TRBJ1-6, with a possible D match to TRBD1 (5 bases). V dropped 4 bases and J dropped 12 bases, with 17 bases sitting between them. The germline V gene encodes CDR1 SGHKS and CDR2 YYEKEE (reference sequence). The CDR3 has 14 residues. The CDR3 is CASSTPDQTGPLHF. The DNA of the CDR3 is TGTGCCAGCAGCACACCCGATCAAACAGGACCCCTCCACTTT.

V gene TRBV5-4 combines with J gene TRBJ2-3; tentative D call: TRBD1 (5 bases). The germline V gene has CDR1 SGHNT and CDR2 YYREEE (reference sequence). The CDR3 extends over 13 amino acids. Trimming removed 0 bases at V and 3 bases at J, with 5 bases between. CDR3 residues: CASSLDRTDTQYF. The CDR3 DNA sequence: TGTGCCAGCAGCTTGGACAGGACAGATACGCAGTATTTT.

This chain uses TRBV7-6 with TRBJ1-4; D not certain. CDR3 length: 13 amino acids. Germline loops: CDR1 SGHVS, CDR2 FNYEAQ. V was trimmed by 3 bases and J by 8 bases, leaving 10 bases between them. Here the CDR3 reads CASSFGRAEKLFF. The CDR3 DNA reads as TGTGCCAGCAGCTTTGGCAGAGCGGAAAAACTGTTTTTT. Variable domain in full (rest from reference TRBV7-6 and TRBJ1-4): GAGVSQSPRYKVTKRGQDVALRCDPISGHVSLYWYRQALGQGPEFLTYFNYEAQQDKSGLPNDRFSAERPEGSISTLTIQRTEQRDSAMYRCASSFGRAEKLFFGSGTQLSVL.

The V and J genes are TRBV6-5 and TRBJ2-7; D is possibly TRBD1 (6 bases). The CDR3 loop spans 16 amino acids. Trimming stripped 2 bases from V and 2 bases from J, with 16 bases between. CDR1 MNHEY and CDR2 SVGAGI come from the germline V gene. CDR3 in DNA: TGTGCCAGCAGTTACAGCCCTGGACAGCCCCCCTACGAGCAGTACTTC. Its translation: CASSYSPGQPPYEQYF.

As DNA, the CDR3 is TGTGCCAGCTACTCCAGGACTAGCGACTACAATGAGCAGTTCTTC. It codes for CASYSRTSDYNEQFF. The V gene is TRBV6-6, the J gene TRBJ2-1; 9 bases are shared with TRBD2. The germline CDR1 and CDR2 sequences are MNHNY and SVGAGI (reference sequence). This CDR3 region has 15 residues. V lost 8 bases, J lost 3 bases, and 8 bases stayed unmatched.

The V call is TRBV3-1 (or the pseudogene TRBV3-2), the J call TRBJ2-3, with TRBD2 identical over 10 bases. V shed 3 bases and J 2 bases; nucleotides not matched to a gene: 2. The germline CDR1 and CDR2 sequences are LGHDT and YNNKEL (reference sequence). This CDR3 comprises 15 residues. The CDR3 reads CASSHLAGATDTQYF. In nucleotides, the CDR3 is TGTGCCAGCAGCCACCTAGCGGGGGCCACAGATACGCAGTATTTT.

In this sample, this clone turned up a few times. This chain joins TRBV7-6 and TRBJ1-5; TRBD1 agrees at 10 bases. CDR1 is SGHVS and CDR2 is FNYEAQ in the germline V gene. The J segment lost 0 bases and the V segment lost 3 bases, leaving 8 bases of the junction unmatched. The CDR3 is 18 residues long. The CDR3, as DNA: TGTGCCAGCAGCTTGCCCCGGGACAGGGGATATAGCAATCAGCCCCAGCATTTT. Residues: CASSLPRDRGYSNQPQHF. The variable domain in full, completed from reference TRBV7-6 and TRBJ1-5, reads GAGVSQSPRYKVTKRGQDVALRCDPISGHVSLYWYRQALGQGPEFLTYFNYEAQQDKSGLPNDRFSAERPEGSISTLTIQRTEQRDSAMYRCASSLPRDRGYSNQPQHFGDGTRLSIL.

The V call is TRBV6-2 or TRBV6-3, the J call TRBJ2-1; TRBD2 matches at 12 bases. The CDR3 length is 15 residues. CDR1 and CDR2 (germline): MNHEY, SVGEGT. V dropped 6 bases and J dropped 6; count of bases not matched to a gene: 6. CDR3 nucleotide sequence: TGTGCCAGCAGCATTCTAGCGGGGGGGCTCAATGAGCAGTTCTTC. This sequence encodes CASSILAGGLNEQFF.

The chain employs TRBV7-9 and TRBJ1-4, with TRBD1 as a possible D gene (5 bases). The CDR3 runs 13 residues. The germline V and J ends were trimmed by 8 bases and 5 bases, with 12 bases remaining between them. The V gene's germline CDR1 is SEHNR and CDR2 FQNEAQ (reference sequence). The DNA for the CDR3 is TGTGCCAGCCCCGGGGGGGGGAATGAAAAACTGTTTTTT. Amino acids: CASPGGGNEKLFF.

This clone was counted between two and nine times. The rearrangement joins TRBV15 to TRBJ1-6, with TRBD1 as a possible D gene (6 bases). Germline CDR1 is LNHNV and CDR2 is YYDKDF (reference sequence). The CDR3 loop spans 18 amino acids. Deletions cut 4 bases from V and 3 bases from J, with 19 bases between. CDR3 in DNA: TGTGCCACCAGCATGCATACGACAGGACGGGTCTATAATTCACCCCTCCACTTT. Amino acids: CATSMHTTGRVYNSPLHF.

The table lists this clone with a count of one. This chain connects TRBV6-2 or TRBV6-3 to TRBJ2-2; tentative D call: TRBD2 (5 bases). Germline V gene lookup returns CDR1 MNHEY and CDR2 SVGEGT. Deletions cut 2 bases from V and 6 bases from J, with 7 bases between. The CDR3 extends over 13 amino acids. The CDR3 DNA sequence: TGTGCCAGCAGTTACGCCGGGGCCGGGGAGCTGTTTTTT. It is translated as CASSYAGAGELFF.

The gene calls are TRBV19 and TRBJ1-1; the D gene is possibly TRBD1 (5 bases). Germline assignment: CDR1 LNHDA and CDR2 SQIVND (reference sequence). The CDR3 length is 14 residues. V gave up 9 bases and J gave up 4 bases, with 18 bases separating them. The chain's CDR3 is CASTGGVVGTEAFF. For the CDR3, the DNA is TGTGCCAGCACGGGGGGGGTTGTCGGCACTGAAGCTTTCTTT.

The V gene is TRBV5-1, the J gene TRBJ1-1, with 9 bases fitting TRBD1. CDR1 and CDR2 (germline): SGHRS, YFSETQ. J gave up 6 bases and V 3 bases, and 12 bases lay outside the gene matches. The CDR3 spans 16 residues. The DNA for the CDR3 is TGCGCCAGCAGCTGGGGACAGGGTGTTTTTAGGCCTGAAGCTTTCTTT. Amino acid sequence: CASSWGQGVFRPEAFF. Supplemented by reference TRBV5-1 and TRBJ1-1, the full variable domain reads KAGVTQTPRYLIKTRGQQVTLSCSPISGHRSVSWYQQTPGQGLQFLFEYFSETQRNKGNFPGRFSGRQFSNSRSEMNVSTLELGDSALYLCASSWGQGVFRPEAFFGQGTRLTVV.

The chain couples TRBV19 to TRBJ1-1, with 9 bases aligning to TRBD1. The junction had 11 bases not matched to a gene; V was cut back by 7 bases and J by 5 bases. The CDR3 contains 15 residues. Germline CDR1 LNHDA, CDR2 SQIVND (reference sequence). CDR3 sequence (DNA): TGTGCCAGTAAGTTAAGGGGACAGGGCTGGACTGAAGCTTTCTTT. As protein: CASKLRGQGWTEAFF.

V usage is TRBV12-3 or TRBV12-4 and J usage is TRBJ1-1; the D is unclear. V shed 7 bases and J shed 2 bases, with 11 bases lying between them. This CDR3 has 13 amino acids. CDR3 sequence reads: CASTVNRNTEAFF. The CDR3 bases are TGTGCCAGCACCGTGAACAGAAACACTGAAGCTTTCTTT.

This chain links TRBV19 with TRBJ1-5, with D uncertain. Germline CDR1 LNHDA, CDR2 SQIVND (reference sequence). V gave up 3 bases and J gave up 3 bases, with 15 bases separating them. The CDR3 has 16 amino acids. CDR3: CASSIPTESFNQPQHF. The CDR3 bases are TGTGCCAGTAGTATCCCGACGGAGTCCTTCAATCAGCCCCAGCATTTT.

The J gene is TRBJ2-3, the V gene TRBV4-2; D not certain. The germline V gene encodes CDR1 LGHNA and CDR2 YNFKEQ. The CDR3 has 15 residues. The V end lost 0 bases, the J end lost 3 bases, and 10 bases lay between the germline ends. CDR3 coding DNA: TGTGCCAGCAGCCAAGAACTTTGGGCGACAGATACGCAGTATTTT. It specifies CASSQELWATDTQYF.

The V and J genes are TRBV18 and TRBJ2-1, with D hard to call. The germline V and J ends were trimmed by 3 bases and 5 bases, with 5 bases remaining between them. The CDR3 covers 12 residues. The V gene's germline CDR1 is KGHSH and CDR2 LQKENI. The CDR3 DNA reads as TGTGCCAGCTCACCGGCAAACAATGAGCAGTTCTTC. Translating gives CASSPANNEQFF.

The chain employs TRBV5-6 and TRBJ1-2; weak D call: TRBD1 (5 bases). The CDR3 has 15 residues. Germline CDR1 is SGHDT and CDR2 is YYEEEE. Trimming stripped 3 bases from V and 1 base from J, with 13 bases between. CDR3 sequence reads: CASSWMTAVNYGYTF. For the CDR3, the DNA is TGTGCCAGCAGCTGGATGACAGCCGTTAACTATGGCTACACCTTC.

The V gene is TRBV9, the J gene TRBJ1-6; maybe TRBD1 (6 bases). This CDR3 has 14 residues. Germline CDR1 and CDR2: SGDLS and YYNGEE. With 0 bases removed from V and 7 bases from J, the gap between germline ends came to 8 bases. The CDR3 DNA sequence: TGTGCCAGCAGCGTAGGGGACAAAAATTCACCCCTCCACTTT. The encoded protein is CASSVGDKNSPLHF.

This clone is a singleton in its sample. The CDR3: CASSINPGLEQFF. CDR3 nucleotide sequence: TGTGCCAGCAGTATTAACCCGGGACTCGAGCAGTTCTTC. V gene TRBV7-9 combines with J gene TRBJ2-1; D is perhaps TRBD2 (6 bases). The CDR3 length is 13 residues. From germline, CDR1 is SEHNR and CDR2 FQNEAQ (reference sequence). V lost 6 bases and J lost 10, with 16 bases in between.

The chain has TRBV2 and TRBJ1-2; D not certain. Germline lookup yields CDR1 SNHLY and CDR2 FYNNEI. Trimming took 6 bases from V and 8 from J, leaving 19 bases between them. The length of the CDR3 is 14 residues. DNA for the CDR3: TGTGCCAGCAGATCAGTCGTTGGTTTGAGGGGCTACACCTTC. Translated, it gives CASRSVVGLRGYTF. The entire variable domain, with the rest obtained from reference TRBV2 and TRBJ1-2, is as follows: EPEVTQTPSHQVTQMGQEVILRCVPISNHLYFYWYRQILGQKVEFLVSFYNNEISEKSEIFDDQFSVERPDGSNFTLKIRSTKLEDSAMYFCASRSVVGLRGYTFGSGTRLTVV.

V gene TRBV7-9 combines with J gene TRBJ1-2; D ambiguous. This CDR3 has 14 residues. Germline CDR1 is SEHNR and CDR2 is FQNEAQ (reference sequence). The V gene lost 5 bases and the J gene lost 3 bases, with 13 bases spanning the gap. The DNA of the CDR3 is TGTGCCAGCAGCCCTGTTTTAGGAGACTATGGCTACACCTTC. It yields the protein CASSPVLGDYGYTF.

V and J are TRBV7-3 and TRBJ2-2, with D possibly being TRBD2 (5 bases). Looked up from germline, CDR1 is SGHTA and CDR2 is FQGTGA. V shed 3 bases and J shed 7 bases, with 6 bases lying between them. The CDR3 is 12 residues long. The CDR3, as DNA: TGTGCCAGCAGCTTCGGGGTCGGGGAGCTGTTTTTT. Amino acids: CASSFGVGELFF.

This clone was detected once. V and J are TRBV27 and TRBJ1-2, with D possibly being TRBD1 (5 bases). Germline CDR1 is MNHEY and CDR2 is SMNVEV (reference sequence). CDR3 size: 13 residues. V dropped 3 bases and J dropped 3 bases, with 8 bases sitting between them. The CDR3 coding sequence is TGTGCCAGCAGTTTCGGAGGGGACTATGGCTACACCTTC. This sequence encodes CASSFGGDYGYTF.

This rearrangement joins TRBV5-4 to TRBJ2-1; the D is unclear. CDR3 length equals 16 residues. Germline loops: CDR1 SGHNT, CDR2 YYREEE (reference sequence). Trimming stripped 0 bases from V and 4 bases from J, with 14 bases between. Here the CDR3 DNA reads TGTGCCAGCAGCTTGGCCGGCAGGCAGGTGTACAATGAGCAGTTCTTC. Protein: CASSLAGRQVYNEQFF. Filled out from reference TRBV5-4 and TRBJ2-1, the complete variable domain reads ETGVTQSPTHLIKTRGQQVTLRCSSQSGHNTVSWYQQALGQGPQFIFQYYREEENGRGNFPPRFSGLQFPNYSSELNVNALELDDSALYLCASSLAGRQVYNEQFFGPGTRLTVL.

The chain combines TRBV9 with TRBJ1-1; D is unresolved. Trimming cost V 1 base and J 1 base, with 8 bases left between them. From germline, CDR1 is SGDLS and CDR2 YYNGEE. The CDR3 contains 14 residues. The CDR3 protein is CASSVHGSNTEAFF. The DNA for the CDR3 is TGTGCCAGCAGCGTACACGGGTCGAACACTGAAGCTTTCTTT.